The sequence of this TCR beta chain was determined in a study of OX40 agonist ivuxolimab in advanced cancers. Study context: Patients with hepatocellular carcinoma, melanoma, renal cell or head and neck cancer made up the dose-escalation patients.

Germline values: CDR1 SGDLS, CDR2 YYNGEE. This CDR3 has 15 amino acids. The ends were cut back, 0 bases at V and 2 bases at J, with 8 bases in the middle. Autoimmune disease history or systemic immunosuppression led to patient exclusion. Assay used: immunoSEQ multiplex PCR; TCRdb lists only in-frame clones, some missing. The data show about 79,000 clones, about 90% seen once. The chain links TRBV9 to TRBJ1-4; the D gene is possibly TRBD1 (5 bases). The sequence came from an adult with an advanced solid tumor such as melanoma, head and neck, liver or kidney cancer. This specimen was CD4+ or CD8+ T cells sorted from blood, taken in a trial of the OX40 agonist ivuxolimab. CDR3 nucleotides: TGTGCCAGCAGCGTAGTAGGGGCTACTAATGAAAAACTGTTTTTT. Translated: CASSVVGATNEKLFF.